This T cell receptor beta chain was retrieved from a study of neoadjuvant nivolumab and ipilimumab in lung cancer. Background on the study: The combination arm added day-1 ipilimumab 1 mg/kg to nivolumab 3 mg/kg on days 1, 15, 29.

Study results and caveats: A small number of samples were TCR sequenced. Pathologic regression was not significantly tied to TCR clonality. Blood richness before therapy tracked richness in tumors resected after neoadjuvant therapy.

TCRdb's table, derived via immunoSEQ multiplex PCR, lists solely in-frame clones and lacks some. The sample shows about 17,000 clones, 65% to 85% of them seen only once. This clone was detected only a few times. The antigen is unknown. There are 13 residues in the CDR3. V lost 5 bases to trimming and J lost 8 bases; unmatched junction nucleotides: 4. The germline CDR1 and CDR2 sequences are SEHNR and FQNEAQ (reference sequence). The sequenced sample was tumor tissue, obtained after neoadjuvant nivolumab, alone or with ipilimumab, at or shortly before surgery. This receptor was identified in an adult with non-small cell lung cancer. This sequence joins TRBV7-9 and TRBJ1-1, with 11 bases lining up with TRBD1. The chain's CDR3 is CASSTDRGLEAFF. DNA of the CDR3: TGTGCCAGCAGCACGGACAGGGGGCTAGAAGCTTTCTTT.